The 14 T cell receptor beta chains presented below share a single source sample, sequenced in a study of cytomegalovirus exposure and HLA in healthy donors. PCR was performed using 60 Vbeta and 13 Jbeta primers. Assay: immunoSEQ multiplex PCR; the TCRdb copy retains only in-frame clones and omits some. The ten most abundant clones cover approximately 1% of a sample with around 200,000 clones. The material sequenced was PBMCs. The receptors stem from a woman aged 25-40 years in good health and CMV-seropositive.

The chain uses TRBV7-2 and TRBJ2-5; 9 bases are a match to TRBD1. This CDR3 has 14 amino acids. J gave up 7 bases and V 4 bases, and 7 bases lay outside the gene matches. Germline values: CDR1 SGHTA, CDR2 FQGNSA. The CDR3 spells CASSSDRGTRTQYF. CDR3 nucleotides: TGTGCCAGCAGCTCAGACAGGGGGACGCGGACCCAGTACTTC.

The genes are TRBV6-1 and TRBJ1-2; D remains ambiguous. Germline CDR1 is MNHNS and CDR2 is SASEGT. The CDR3 has 14 amino acids. V was trimmed by 11 bases and J by 1 base, leaving 17 bases between them. Here the CDR3 reads CAARVAFGNYGYTF. CDR3 coding DNA: TGTGCCGCAAGAGTCGCATTCGGTAACTATGGCTACACCTTC.

This chain uses TRBV10-3 with TRBJ2-1; D might be TRBD2 (6 bases). CDR3 size: 16 residues. Between the trimmed V and J ends, which lost 10 bases and 0 bases, there was a span of 19 bases. Germline CDR1 and CDR2: ENHRY and SYGVKD. In DNA, the CDR3 is TGTGCCACCTCCGGGAAGGAGGACTACTCCTACAATGAGCAGTTCTTC. Translated: CATSGKEDYSYNEQFF.

CDR3 protein: CSVDRGSEQYF. In DNA, the CDR3 is TGCAGCGTTGACCGCGGATCCGAGCAGTACTTC. The J gene is TRBJ2-7, the V gene TRBV29-1; D is undetermined. V dropped 3 bases and J dropped 6 bases, with 9 bases sitting between them. Germline CDR1 and CDR2: SQVTM and ANQGSEA. The CDR3 sequence is 11 residues long.

This sequence joins TRBV7-7 and TRBJ2-2, with 9 bases identical to TRBD1. The V gene's germline CDR1 is SSHAT and CDR2 FNYEAQ (reference sequence). The CDR3 loop spans 16 amino acids. V gave up 1 base and J gave up 0 bases; unmatched junction bases: 0. The DNA for the CDR3 is TGTGCCAGCAGCTTAGGGACAGGGGCGAACACCGGGGAGCTGTTTTTT. It specifies CASSLGTGANTGELFF.

The chain joins TRBV7-9 to TRBJ2-1; 9 positions agree with TRBD2. Germline trimming cut 1 base from V and 13 bases from J; bases unmatched to any gene: 8. Germline CDR1 is SEHNR and CDR2 is FQNEAQ (reference sequence). The CDR3 runs 14 residues. The CDR3 is CASSLDLSGGIQFF. The CDR3 nucleotides read TGTGCCAGCAGCTTAGATTTGAGCGGGGGGATTCAGTTCTTC.

The rearrangement links TRBV25-1 to TRBJ1-3; D is unresolved. The CDR3 contains 15 residues. V lost 1 base to trimming and J lost 3 bases, with 10 bases between them. The germline V gene has CDR1 MGHDK and CDR2 SYGVNS. This CDR3 reads CASSEFPGGGNTIYF. The CDR3 DNA reads as TGTGCCAGCAGTGAATTCCCGGGTGGTGGAAACACCATATATTTT.

The chain has TRBV18 and TRBJ1-5, with 7 bases fitting TRBD1. Looked up from germline, CDR1 is KGHSH and CDR2 is LQKENI. The CDR3 runs to 13 residues. Germline trimming cut 4 bases from V and 7 bases from J; bases unmatched to any gene: 4. The CDR3 DNA follows: TGTGCCAGCTCACTAGACAGGGACCAGCCCCAGCATTTT. This sequence encodes CASSLDRDQPQHF.

The CDR3 loop reads CASRNLAGRTDTQYF. The CDR3 DNA sequence: TGTGCCAGCAGGAATCTAGCGGGACGCACAGATACGCAGTATTTT. V usage is TRBV7-2 and J usage is TRBJ2-3; TRBD2 matches 9 bases. Germline assignment: CDR1 SGHTA and CDR2 FQGNSA. The V and J ends lost 6 bases and 1 base, in that order; junction bases with no gene match: 5. This CDR3 is 15 amino acids long.

CDR3 in DNA: TGTGCCAGCAGTCCGGGGACAGGGTCGGGAGGCACTGAAGCTTTCTTT. Translated, it gives CASSPGTGSGGTEAFF. The V gene is TRBV28, the J gene TRBJ1-1; 9 positions agree with TRBD1. Trimming removed 5 bases from V and 4 bases from J; junction bases left unmatched: 11. The germline V gene has CDR1 MDHEN and CDR2 SYDVKM. The CDR3 is 16 residues long.

The chain combines TRBV4-2 with TRBJ2-1; D remains unclear. The CDR3 runs to 16 residues. The ends were cut back, 0 bases at V and 0 bases at J, with 9 bases in the middle. CDR1 is LGHNA and CDR2 is YNFKEQ in the germline V gene. The CDR3, as DNA: TGTGCCAGCAGCCAAGAGGAGCTAAGCTCCTACAATGAGCAGTTCTTC. Its translation is CASSQEELSSYNEQFF.

The chain couples TRBV2 to TRBJ1-1; TRBD1 is a possible D gene (5 bases). Trimming shortened V by 8 bases and J by 5 bases, and 12 bases separated the two germline ends. Germline loops: CDR1 SNHLY, CDR2 FYNNEI. The CDR3 spans 12 residues. The CDR3 reads CASEDTGTEAFF. The CDR3 coding sequence is TGTGCCAGCGAGGACACCGGGACTGAAGCTTTCTTT.

This chain joins TRBV10-2 and TRBJ2-3; weak D call: TRBD1 (6 bases). V gave up 6 bases and J gave up 4 bases, with 14 bases separating them. Germline CDR1 is WSHSY and CDR2 is SAAADI. The CDR3 is 14 amino acids. CDR3 amino acids: CASSLRGLADTQYF. In DNA form, the CDR3 reads TGCGCCAGCAGCCTCAGGGGTCTAGCAGATACGCAGTATTTT.

The chain has TRBV15 and TRBJ2-2; D may be TRBD2 (5 bases). Germline lookup yields CDR1 LNHNV and CDR2 YYDKDF (reference sequence). V was pared by 3 bases and J by 0 bases, with 14 bases between. The length of the CDR3 is 17 residues. The CDR3 DNA reads TGTGCCACCAGCAGTGAAGCGACCGGGGCGAACACCGGGGAGCTGTTTTTT. This gives the protein CATSSEATGANTGELFF.